This is a list of T cell receptor beta chains from one sample in a study of cytomegalovirus exposure and HLA in healthy donors. Clones were read by immunoSEQ multiplex PCR, and TCRdb kept only the in-frame ones, dropping some. This table has about 140,000 clones, around 85% appearing once. The specimen was PBMCs. The receptors were sampled from a man aged 18 to 29 in good health and CMV-seronegative. Each CDR3 is given with its conserved first and last residue. The D gene is left open where the match is weak. The size of a clone is reported for some rows only, either as once, few or many, or as a class for expanded clones.

>NA|13|TRBJ1-1|TRBV30|TRBD1
CAWSTGQGKRAFF
TGTGCCTGGAGTACAGGACAGGGGAAGAGGGCTTTCTTT
>NA|16|TRBJ2-1|TRBV4-2|TRBD1
CASSQDYGTGGHEQFF
TGTGCCAGCAGCCAAGATTACGGAACAGGGGGCCATGAGCAGTTCTTC
>NA|13|TRBJ2-7|TRBV19|NA
CASRGSSSYEQYF
TGTGCCAGTAGAGGTAGCTCCTCCTACGAGCAGTACTTC
>once|15|TRBJ1-2|TRBV15|NA
CATSRDRARGYGYTF
TGTGCCACCAGCAGAGATAGGGCCAGGGGATATGGCTACACCTTC
>NA|16|TRBJ2-1|TRBV27|TRBD1
CASSLGQGAGYNEQFF
TGTGCCAGCAGTTTGGGACAGGGGGCAGGCTACAATGAGCAGTTCTTC
>NA|10|TRBJ2-1|TRBV28|NA
CASSRNEQFF
TGTGCCAGCAGCCGTAATGAGCAGTTCTTC
>NA|15|TRBJ1-5|TRBV4-3|NA
CASSNGAFSNQPQHF
TGCGCCAGCAGCAATGGGGCTTTTAGCAATCAGCCCCAGCATTTT
>NA|12|TRBJ2-3|TRBV6-5|NA
CASSRGTDTQYF
TGTGCCAGCAGTAGAGGTACAGATACGCAGTATTTT
>NA|15|TRBJ1-3|TRBV6-6|NA
CASSSSDSSGNTIYF
TGTGCCAGCAGTTCGTCGGACAGCTCTGGAAACACCATATATTTT
>NA|13|TRBJ2-2|TRBV6-5|NA
CASSFGEKGELFF
TGTGCCAGCAGTTTCGGGGAGAAAGGGGAGCTGTTTTTT
>NA|16|TRBJ2-5|TRBV27|TRBD1
CASSSPDRAGLGTQYF
TGTGCCAGCAGTTCCCCGGACAGGGCGGGATTAGGGACCCAGTACTTC
>NA|14|TRBJ2-3|TRBV18|TRBD1
CASSRTGKSDTQYF
TGTGCCAGCTCGCGGACAGGGAAATCCGATACGCAGTATTTT
>NA|13|TRBJ1-1|TRBV6-1|TRBD1
CASSRTGETEAFF
TGTGCCAGCAGCCGCACAGGGGAAACTGAAGCTTTCTTT
>NA|14|TRBJ2-1|TRBV6-1|NA
CASSDQPRESEQFF
TGTGCCAGCAGTGATCAACCCCGGGAATCTGAGCAGTTCTTC
>NA|16|TRBJ2-3|TRBV5-1|NA
CASSLFPVGGGDTQYF
TGCGCCAGCAGCTTGTTCCCGGTGGGAGGGGGAGATACGCAGTATTTT
>NA|15|TRBJ2-7|TRBV9|TRBD2
CASSVATSGSYEQYF
TGTGCCAGCAGCGTAGCCACTAGCGGGAGTTACGAGCAGTACTTC
>NA|17|TRBJ2-6|TRBV7-9|NA
CASSLGTGMTGANVLTF
TGTGCCAGCAGCTTAGGTACAGGGATGACTGGGGCCAACGTCCTGACTTTC
>few|14|TRBJ1-2|TRBV4-1|NA
CASSQYEGKDGYTF
TGCGCCAGCAGCCAATACGAGGGTAAGGATGGCTACACCTTC